This T cell receptor beta chain was identified in a study of blood T cell repertoires in COVID-19. TCRdb's table, derived via immunoSEQ multiplex PCR, lists solely in-frame clones and lacks some. The sample contains some 140,000 clones, about four fifths of which appear only once. There are 15 residues in the CDR3. The trim removed 3 bases at V and 5 bases at J, leaving 2 bases unmatched. Germline V lookup: CDR1 LGHNT, CDR2 FRNRAP. Sample: PBMCs or T cells enriched from blood (not recorded which). The rearrangement links TRBV12-5 to TRBJ2-1, with TRBD2 identical over 12 bases. The TCR originated in a man aged 40-50 years with acute COVID-19. For the CDR3, the DNA is TGTGCTAGTGGTTTCGGACTAGCGGGGAACAATGAGCAGTTCTTC. Amino acid sequence: CASGFGLAGNNEQFF. The variable domain in full, completed from reference TRBV12-5 and TRBJ2-1, reads DARVTQTPRHKVTEMGQEVTMRCQPILGHNTVFWYRQTMMQGLELLAYFRNRAPLDDSGMPKDRFSAEMPDATLATLKIQPSEPRDSAVYFCASGFGLAGNNEQFFGPGTRLTVL.